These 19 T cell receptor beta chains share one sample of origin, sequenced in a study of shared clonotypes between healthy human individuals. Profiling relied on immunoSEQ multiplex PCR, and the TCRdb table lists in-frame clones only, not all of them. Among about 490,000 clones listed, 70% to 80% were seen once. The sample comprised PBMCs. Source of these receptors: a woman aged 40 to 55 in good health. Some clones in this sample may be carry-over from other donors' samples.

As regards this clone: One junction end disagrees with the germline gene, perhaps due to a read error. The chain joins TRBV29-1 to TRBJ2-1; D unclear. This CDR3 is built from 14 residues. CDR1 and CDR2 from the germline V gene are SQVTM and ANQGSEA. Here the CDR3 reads CSVEDNGDYNERFF. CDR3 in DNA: TGCAGCGTTGAAGATAATGGGGATTACAATGAGCGGTTCTTC.

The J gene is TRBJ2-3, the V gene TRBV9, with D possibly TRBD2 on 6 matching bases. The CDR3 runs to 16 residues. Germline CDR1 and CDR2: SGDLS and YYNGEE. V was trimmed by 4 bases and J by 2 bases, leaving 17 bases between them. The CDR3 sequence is CASSSDGGTITDTQYF. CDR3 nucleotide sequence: TGTGCCAGCAGCTCCGATGGGGGGACGATCACAGATACGCAGTATTTT.

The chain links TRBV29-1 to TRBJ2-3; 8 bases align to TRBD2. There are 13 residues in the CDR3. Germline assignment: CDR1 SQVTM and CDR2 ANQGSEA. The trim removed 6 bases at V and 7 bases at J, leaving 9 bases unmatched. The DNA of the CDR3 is TGCAGCGTCAAAGCGGGAGTGGGATATACGCAGTATTTT. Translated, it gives CSVKAGVGYTQYF.

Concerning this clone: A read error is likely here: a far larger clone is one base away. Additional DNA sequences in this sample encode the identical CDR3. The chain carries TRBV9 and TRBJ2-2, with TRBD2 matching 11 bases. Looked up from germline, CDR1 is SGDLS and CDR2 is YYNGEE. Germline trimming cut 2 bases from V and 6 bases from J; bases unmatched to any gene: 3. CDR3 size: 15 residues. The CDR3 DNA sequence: TGTGCCAGCAGCGTGGGGGGACTAGCGGCCGGGGAGCTGTTTTTT. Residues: CASSVGGLAAGELFF.

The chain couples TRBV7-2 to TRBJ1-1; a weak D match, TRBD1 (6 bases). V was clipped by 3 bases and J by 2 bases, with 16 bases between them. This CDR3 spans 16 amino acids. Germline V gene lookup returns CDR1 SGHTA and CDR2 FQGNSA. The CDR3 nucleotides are TGTGCCAGCAGCTTTCAAGGGGGTGGATATAACACTGAAGCTTTCTTT. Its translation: CASSFQGGGYNTEAFF.

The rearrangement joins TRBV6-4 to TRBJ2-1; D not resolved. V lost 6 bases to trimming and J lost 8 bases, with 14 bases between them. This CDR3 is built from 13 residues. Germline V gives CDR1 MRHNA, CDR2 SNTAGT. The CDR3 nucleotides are TGTGCCAGCAGCTACACCTTAGCCGATGAGCAGTTCTTC. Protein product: CASSYTLADEQFF.

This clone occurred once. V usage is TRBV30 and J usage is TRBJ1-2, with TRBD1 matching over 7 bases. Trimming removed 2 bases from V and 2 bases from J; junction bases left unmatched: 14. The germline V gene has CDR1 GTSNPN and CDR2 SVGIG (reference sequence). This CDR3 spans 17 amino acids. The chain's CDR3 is CAWSPLWSGTANYGYTF. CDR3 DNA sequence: TGTGCCTGGAGTCCCCTGTGGTCGGGGACAGCGAACTATGGCTACACCTTC.

The DNA of the CDR3 is TGCAGCGTTTCCGGGACAGGGTTTGGCAATCAGCCCCAGCATTTT. Encoded protein: CSVSGTGFGNQPQHF. The chain uses TRBV29-1 and TRBJ1-5, with 9 bases aligning to TRBD1. The CDR3 has 15 amino acids. Germline CDR1 and CDR2: SQVTM and ANQGSEA. V gave up 5 bases and J gave up 2 bases; unmatched junction bases: 7.

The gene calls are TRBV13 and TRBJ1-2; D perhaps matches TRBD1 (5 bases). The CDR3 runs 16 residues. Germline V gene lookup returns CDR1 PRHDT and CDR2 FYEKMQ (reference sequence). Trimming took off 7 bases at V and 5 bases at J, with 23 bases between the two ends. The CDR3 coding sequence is TGTGCCAGCACCCCCGGTGGGGGGACCCCGATTTATGGCTACACCTTC. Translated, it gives CASTPGGGTPIYGYTF.

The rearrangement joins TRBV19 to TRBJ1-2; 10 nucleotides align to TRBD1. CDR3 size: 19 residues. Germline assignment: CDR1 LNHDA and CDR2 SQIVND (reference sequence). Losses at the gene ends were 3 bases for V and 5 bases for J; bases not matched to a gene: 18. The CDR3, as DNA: TGTGCCAGTAGTATTCCCGGGACAGGGGCGACACCTCAGAATTATGGCTACACCTTC. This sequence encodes CASSIPGTGATPQNYGYTF.

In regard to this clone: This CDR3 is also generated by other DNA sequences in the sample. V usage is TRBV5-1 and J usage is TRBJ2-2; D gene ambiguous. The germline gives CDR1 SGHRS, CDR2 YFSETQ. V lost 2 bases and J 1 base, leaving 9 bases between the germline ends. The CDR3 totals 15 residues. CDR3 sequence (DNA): TGCGCCAGCAGCTTTGCGTTATTGAACACCGGGGAGCTGTTTTTT. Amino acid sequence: CASSFALLNTGELFF. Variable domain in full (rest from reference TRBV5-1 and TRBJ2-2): KAGVTQTPRYLIKTRGQQVTLSCSPISGHRSVSWYQQTPGQGLQFLFEYFSETQRNKGNFPGRFSGRQFSNSRSEMNVSTLELGDSALYLCASSFALLNTGELFFGEGSRLTVL.

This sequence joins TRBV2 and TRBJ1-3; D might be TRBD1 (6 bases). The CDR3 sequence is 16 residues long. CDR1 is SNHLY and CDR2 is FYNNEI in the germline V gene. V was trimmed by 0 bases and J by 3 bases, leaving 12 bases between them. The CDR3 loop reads CASSEAWGAGGNTIYF. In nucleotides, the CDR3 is TGTGCCAGCAGTGAAGCGTGGGGGGCAGGTGGAAACACCATATATTTT.

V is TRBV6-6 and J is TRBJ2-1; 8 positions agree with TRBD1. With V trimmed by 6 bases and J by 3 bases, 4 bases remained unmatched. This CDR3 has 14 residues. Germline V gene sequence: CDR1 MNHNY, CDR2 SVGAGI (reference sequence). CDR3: CASRGTGGYNEQFF. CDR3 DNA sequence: TGTGCCAGCAGGGGAACAGGGGGCTACAATGAGCAGTTCTTC.

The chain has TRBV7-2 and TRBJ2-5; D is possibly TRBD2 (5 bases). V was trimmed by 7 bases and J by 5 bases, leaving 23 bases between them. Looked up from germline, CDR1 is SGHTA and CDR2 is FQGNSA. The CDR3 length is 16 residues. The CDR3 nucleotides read TGTGCCAGCACCCCACCTGCGGGCCAGCCGGGGGAGACCCAGTACTTC. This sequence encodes CASTPPAGQPGETQYF.

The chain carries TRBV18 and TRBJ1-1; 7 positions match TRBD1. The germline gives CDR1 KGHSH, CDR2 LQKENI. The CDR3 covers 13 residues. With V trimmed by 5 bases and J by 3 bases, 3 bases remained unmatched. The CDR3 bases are TGTGCCAGCTCAACAACAGGGGACACTGAAGCTTTCTTT. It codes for CASSTTGDTEAFF. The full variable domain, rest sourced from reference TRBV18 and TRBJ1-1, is NAGVMQNPRHLVRRRGQEARLRCSPMKGHSHVYWYRQLPEEGLKFMVYLQKENIIDESGMPKERFSAEFPKEGPSILRIQQVVRGDSAAYFCASSTTGDTEAFFGQGTRLTVV.

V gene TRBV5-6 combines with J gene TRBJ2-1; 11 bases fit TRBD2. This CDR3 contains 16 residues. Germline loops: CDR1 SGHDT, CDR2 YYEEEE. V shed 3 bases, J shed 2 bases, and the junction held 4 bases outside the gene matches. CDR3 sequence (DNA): TGTGCCAGCAGCTATATAGCGGGAGGGCCCTACAATGAGCAGTTCTTC. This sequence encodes CASSYIAGGPYNEQFF.

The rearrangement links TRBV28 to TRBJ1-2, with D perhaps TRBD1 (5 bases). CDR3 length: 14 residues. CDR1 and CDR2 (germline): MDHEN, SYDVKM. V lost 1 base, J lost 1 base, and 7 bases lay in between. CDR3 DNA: TGTGCCAGCAGTTTATCGACAGTTAACTATGGCTACACCTTC. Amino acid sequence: CASSLSTVNYGYTF.

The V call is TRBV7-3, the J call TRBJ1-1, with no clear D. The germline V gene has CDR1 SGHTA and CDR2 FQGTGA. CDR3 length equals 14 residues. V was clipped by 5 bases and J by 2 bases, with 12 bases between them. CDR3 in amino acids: CASSIGWSNTEAFF. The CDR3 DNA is TGTGCCAGCAGCATCGGGTGGTCTAACACTGAAGCTTTCTTT.

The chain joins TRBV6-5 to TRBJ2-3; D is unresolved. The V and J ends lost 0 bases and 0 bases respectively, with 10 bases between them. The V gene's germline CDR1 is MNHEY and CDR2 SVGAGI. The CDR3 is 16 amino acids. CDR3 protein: CASSYSYSLSTDTQYF. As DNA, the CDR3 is TGTGCCAGCAGTTACTCGTACAGCCTTAGCACAGATACGCAGTATTTT.